This TCR beta chain stems from a study of blood T cell repertoires in COVID-19. Study in general: The study drew acute and convalescent COVID-19 samples from the United States, Italy and Spain. T cells, B-cell-depleted T cells, or PBMCs supplied cDNA or gDNA.

Study processing details: Estimation of nucleated cell counts was performed using reference gene primer amplification. Assay: immunoSEQ multiplex PCR; the TCRdb copy retains only in-frame clones and omits some. The V and J calls and clone size were taken over from that table, and D and trimming were inferred from the DNA. The sample includes roughly 70,000 clones, approximately 92% of them seen just once. Germline CDR1 and CDR2: MNHEY and SVGEGT. The CDR3 has 12 residues. The V and J ends lost 4 bases and 6 bases respectively, with 9 bases between them. The rearrangement links TRBV6-2 or TRBV6-3 to TRBJ1-1; a possible D gene is TRBD1 (5 bases). Sequences were obtained from peripheral blood. The source is a human donor with active COVID-19. The donor label of this sample is uncertain. As DNA, the CDR3 is TGTGCCAGCAGTTTTTGGGGGGCTGAAGCTTTCTTT. It specifies CASSFWGAEAFF.